This T cell receptor beta chain was obtained from a study of T cell changes during pregnancy in multiple sclerosis. The table came from immunoSEQ multiplex PCR; TCRdb's copy has only in-frame clones and leaves some out. The sample consists of 25,000 to 35,000 clones, 90% of them appearing once. This CDR3 region has 17 residues. CDR1 is LNHDA, CDR2 SQIVND, per germline (reference sequence). The V end was cut by 7 bases, the J end by 0 bases, with 16 bases between. Material: CD4+ T cells from peripheral blood mononuclear cells, obtained in the third trimester of pregnancy. This sequence was found in a female donor in good health, enrolled as a control in a pregnancy study. V gene TRBV19 combines with J gene TRBJ1-6; a weak D match, TRBD1 (6 bases). The chain's CDR3 is CASTIGGQSSYNSPLHF. In DNA form, the CDR3 reads TGTGCCAGTACCATCGGGGGGCAAAGCTCCTATAATTCACCCCTCCACTTT.